These 27 T cell receptor beta chains were all obtained from the same sample, sequenced in a study of blood T cell repertoires in COVID-19. Clones were sequenced by immunoSEQ multiplex PCR, and TCRdb holds only the in-frame ones, with some missing. Here the sample spans approximately 150,000 clones, more than 85% being singletons. The specimen was PBMCs or T cells enriched from blood (not recorded which). Receptor source: a human donor with acute COVID-19. The donor label of this sample is uncertain.

This chain uses TRBV7-6 with TRBJ2-7; D is unresolved. This CDR3 spans 12 amino acids. Looked up from germline, CDR1 is SGHVS and CDR2 is FNYEAQ. V lost 2 bases, J lost 4 bases, and 6 bases lay in between. CDR3 in amino acids: CASSLCRYEQYF. For the CDR3, the DNA is TGTGCCAGCAGCTTATGCAGGTACGAGCAGTACTTC. Full variable domain (missing parts from reference TRBV7-6 and TRBJ2-7): GAGVSQSPRYKVTKRGQDVALRCDPISGHVSLYWYRQALGQGPEFLTYFNYEAQQDKSGLPNDRFSAERPEGSISTLTIQRTEQRDSAMYRCASSLCRYEQYFGPGTRLTVT.

V gene TRBV9 combines with J gene TRBJ1-2; the D gene is possibly TRBD1 (5 bases). The CDR3 has 13 amino acids. V was trimmed by 6 bases and J by 3 bases, leaving 12 bases between them. The germline V gene has CDR1 SGDLS and CDR2 YYNGEE. CDR3 loop: CASTRRGDYGYTF. The DNA for the CDR3 is TGTGCCAGCACACGAAGGGGTGACTATGGCTACACCTTC.

V is TRBV7-3 and J is TRBJ2-3; tentatively, D is TRBD2 (5 bases). Deletions cut 3 bases from V and 3 bases from J, with 13 bases between. The length of the CDR3 is 15 residues. Germline V gene data show CDR1 as SGHTA and CDR2 as FQGTGA. CDR3 sequence: CASSLAGLGTDTQYF. Written as DNA, the CDR3 is TGTGCCAGCAGCTTGGCGGGCTTGGGGACAGATACGCAGTATTTT.

V and J are TRBV4-1 and TRBJ1-1; 8 positions agree with TRBD1. Germline V lookup: CDR1 MGHRA, CDR2 YSYEKL. After removal of 1 base from V and 8 bases from J, the junction contained 9 bases not matched to a gene. The CDR3 has 15 residues. CDR3 protein: CASSQAGTGRREAFF. CDR3 bases: TGCGCCAGCAGCCAAGCGGGGACAGGCCGAAGGGAAGCTTTCTTT.

This rearrangement joins TRBV6-2 or TRBV6-3 to TRBJ1-1; a weak D match, TRBD1 (6 bases). Germline assignment: CDR1 MNHEY and CDR2 SVGEGT. Trimming took 0 bases from V and 4 from J, leaving 12 bases between them. The CDR3 covers 15 residues. The CDR3 loop reads CASSYSNQGSTEAFF. CDR3 DNA sequence: TGTGCCAGCAGTTACTCGAATCAGGGGAGCACTGAAGCTTTCTTT.

The chain joins TRBV4-3 to TRBJ2-4; D possibly corresponds to TRBD1 (6 bases). The V end was cut by 0 bases, the J end by 5 bases, with 17 bases between. Germline V gene lookup returns CDR1 LGHNA and CDR2 YSLEER. CDR3 length: 17 residues. The CDR3 reads CASSQDRRGDKENIQYF. The CDR3 DNA sequence: TGCGCCAGCAGCCAAGATCGGAGAGGGGACAAGGAAAACATTCAGTACTTC.

The genes are TRBV6-2 or TRBV6-3 and TRBJ2-5; D might be TRBD2 (5 bases). The CDR3 has 14 residues. Trimming shortened V by 2 bases and J by 5 bases, and 12 bases separated the two germline ends. Germline CDR1 and CDR2: MNHEY and SVGEGT. CDR3 DNA sequence: TGTGCCAGCAGTTACGAATTAGCGAGGGAGACCCAGTACTTC. Protein product: CASSYELARETQYF.

The gene calls are TRBV10-3 and TRBJ1-1; weak D call: TRBD1 (5 bases). V was clipped by 9 bases and J by 1 base, with 9 bases between them. The CDR3 spans 12 residues. Germline CDR1 reads ENHRY; CDR2 reads SYGVKD. CDR3 amino acids: CAMGGTNTEAFF. CDR3 DNA sequence: TGTGCCATGGGGGGGACGAACACTGAAGCTTTCTTT.

The rearrangement uses TRBV3-1 (or the pseudogene TRBV3-2) and TRBJ2-5; 9 bases match TRBD1. This CDR3 region has 17 residues. CDR1 LGHDT and CDR2 YNNKEL come from the germline V gene (reference sequence). V gave up 1 base and J gave up 2 bases; unmatched junction bases: 8. This CDR3 is CASSQVGTGNRQETQYF. Written as DNA, the CDR3 is TGTGCCAGCAGCCAAGTGGGGACAGGGAATCGACAAGAGACCCAGTACTTC.

The chain combines TRBV6-2 or TRBV6-3 with TRBJ2-7; 7 bases fit TRBD1. V shed 4 bases, J shed 3 bases, and the junction held 15 bases outside the gene matches. The CDR3 length is 17 residues. Germline V lookup: CDR1 MNHEY, CDR2 SVGEGT. The CDR3 sequence is CASSSHASGQNYYEQYF. Here the CDR3 DNA reads TGTGCCAGCAGTTCTCACGCCTCGGGACAGAATTACTACGAGCAGTACTTC.

The chain joins TRBV10-2 to TRBJ2-5, with a possible D match to TRBD1 (6 bases). The germline gives CDR1 WSHSY, CDR2 SAAADI. V was pared by 1 base and J by 4 bases, with 7 bases between. There are 13 residues in the CDR3. CDR3 in amino acids: CASSELGGETQYF. CDR3 nucleotides: TGCGCCAGCAGTGAGTTAGGGGGAGAGACCCAGTACTTC.

The rearrangement joins TRBV27 to TRBJ1-2, with 9 bases identical to TRBD1. V trimming: 5 bases; J trimming: 2 bases; junction bases outside the gene matches: 6. This CDR3 has 15 residues. Germline loops: CDR1 MNHEY, CDR2 SMNVEV (reference sequence). The CDR3 protein is CASSPGTGINYGYTF. CDR3 DNA sequence: TGTGCCAGCAGTCCGGGGACAGGGATAAACTATGGCTACACCTTC.

In DNA, the CDR3 is TGTGCCAGCAGGCCGACAGGGGTTAGGTCTGGGGCCAACGTCCTGACTTTC. Translated: CASRPTGVRSGANVLTF. The chain is built from TRBV7-9 and TRBJ2-6, with TRBD1 matching 8 bases. The CDR3 loop spans 17 amino acids. V lost 6 bases to trimming and J lost 1 base; unmatched junction nucleotides: 8. Per the germline V gene, CDR1 is SEHNR and CDR2 is FQNEAQ (reference sequence). The full variable domain, with the rest looked up from reference TRBV7-9 and TRBJ2-6, is DTGVSQNPRHKITKRGQNVTFRCDPISEHNRLYWYRQTLGQGPEFLTYFQNEAQLEKSRLLSDRFSAERPKGSFSTLEIQRTEQGDSAMYLCASRPTGVRSGANVLTFGAGSRLTVL.

V gene TRBV9 combines with J gene TRBJ2-1; 10 positions agree with TRBD2. V was pared by 2 bases and J by 6 bases, with 2 bases of the junction left unmatched. Per germline, CDR1 SGDLS and CDR2 YYNGEE. The CDR3 length is 14 residues. CDR3 loop: CASSVASGGNEQFF. CDR3 nucleotides: TGTGCCAGCAGCGTGGCTAGCGGGGGCAATGAGCAGTTCTTC. Looking up the rest from reference TRBV9 and TRBJ2-1 gives the full variable domain: DSGVTQTPKHLITATGQRVTLRCSPRSGDLSVYWYQQSLDQGLQFLIQYYNGEERAKGNILERFSAQQFPDLHSELNLSSLELGDSALYFCASSVASGGNEQFFGPGTRLTVL.

The chain links TRBV5-1 to TRBJ2-7; 9 bases are shared with TRBD1. CDR1 and CDR2 (germline): SGHRS, YFSETQ. The CDR3 is 15 residues long. Losses at the gene ends were 3 bases for V and 0 bases for J; bases not matched to a gene: 4. The CDR3 DNA is TGCGCCAGCAGCTCCGGGGACAGGGACTCCTACGAGCAGTACTTC. Translation: CASSSGDRDSYEQYF.

This clone has a single count. This CDR3 reads CAWRGLAGGRTDTQYF. In DNA, the CDR3 is TGTGCCTGGAGGGGACTAGCGGGGGGTAGGACAGATACGCAGTATTTT. The rearrangement joins TRBV30 to TRBJ2-3; 15 bases map to TRBD2. This CDR3 is 16 amino acids long. Trimming removed 3 bases from V and 3 bases from J; junction bases left unmatched: 4. Per germline, CDR1 GTSNPN and CDR2 SVGIG (reference sequence).

CDR3 sequence: CASRLDPLRQGDNYGYTF. In DNA form, the CDR3 reads TGCGCCAGCAGACTAGACCCCCTCCGACAGGGGGATAACTATGGCTACACCTTC. The chain joins TRBV5-1 to TRBJ1-2; 9 positions match TRBD1. Germline V gives CDR1 SGHRS, CDR2 YFSETQ. The V gene end was trimmed by 5 bases and the J gene end by 1 base; junction bases not matched to a gene: 15. The CDR3 contains 18 residues.

The chain is built from TRBV5-4 and TRBJ1-1, with a tentative D call TRBD1 (5 bases). CDR1 is SGHNT, CDR2 YYREEE, per germline (reference sequence). Trimming stripped 3 bases from V and 4 bases from J, with 10 bases between. The CDR3 is 13 residues long. CDR3 nucleotides: TGTGCCAGCAGCTCCTCCGGGGGCACTGAAGCTTTCTTT. Protein sequence: CASSSSGGTEAFF. Complete variable domain (other parts from reference TRBV5-4 and TRBJ1-1): ETGVTQSPTHLIKTRGQQVTLRCSSQSGHNTVSWYQQALGQGPQFIFQYYREEENGRGNFPPRFSGLQFPNYSSELNVNALELDDSALYLCASSSSGGTEAFFGQGTRLTVV.

The J gene is TRBJ1-1, the V gene TRBV19; 8 bases map to TRBD1. Per the germline V gene, CDR1 is LNHDA and CDR2 is SQIVND (reference sequence). This CDR3 has 13 residues. The V gene end was trimmed by 6 bases and the J gene end by 4 bases; junction bases not matched to a gene: 4. In DNA, the CDR3 is TGTGCCAGTAGGCCCCAGGGGGCCACTGAAGCTTTCTTT. This sequence encodes CASRPQGATEAFF.

J is TRBJ1-2 and V is TRBV6-1; 9 bases agree with TRBD1. The germline V gene encodes CDR1 MNHNS and CDR2 SASEGT. V shed 4 bases and J 8 bases; nucleotides not matched to a gene: 14. This CDR3 has 16 amino acids. The CDR3, as DNA: TGTGCCAGCAGTGTATCACAGGGGGCGGCAAGTCGGGGCTACACCTTC. Translating gives CASSVSQGAASRGYTF.

The rearrangement joins TRBV19 to TRBJ1-2; D is unclear. The germline V gene has CDR1 LNHDA and CDR2 SQIVND (reference sequence). This CDR3 contains 13 residues. The CDR3 loop is CATSRGILYGYTF. The CDR3 DNA reads TGTGCTACTTCGAGAGGGATTCTGTATGGCTACACCTTC.

V is TRBV3-1 (or the pseudogene TRBV3-2) and J is TRBJ2-5; D gene uncertain. There are 14 residues in the CDR3. Germline-derived CDR1 and CDR2 are LGHDT and YNNKEL (reference sequence). V lost 2 bases and J lost 4, with 11 bases in between. CDR3 sequence reads: CASSQLRRIETQYF. In DNA, the CDR3 is TGTGCCAGCAGCCAACTGAGAAGAATAGAGACCCAGTACTTC.

The chain is built from TRBV5-1 and TRBJ2-7, with 12 bases that match TRBD2. There are 17 residues in the CDR3. V lost 5 bases and J lost 1; bases outside the gene matches: 10. Germline assignment: CDR1 SGHRS and CDR2 YFSETQ. CDR3: CASSWTSGASYSYEQYF. CDR3 coding DNA: TGCGCCAGCAGTTGGACTAGCGGGGCGTCTTATTCCTACGAGCAGTACTTC.

V usage is TRBV19 and J usage is TRBJ2-7; D perhaps matches TRBD2 (5 bases). Germline V lookup: CDR1 LNHDA, CDR2 SQIVND (reference sequence). Trimming took 3 bases from V and 3 from J, leaving 21 bases between them. The length of the CDR3 is 17 residues. For the CDR3, the DNA is TGTGCCAGTAGTATGTATAGTATCGGGGAAGCCAACTACGAGCAGTACTTC. Protein: CASSMYSIGEANYEQYF.

The chain joins TRBV19 to TRBJ2-7; D may be TRBD1 (5 bases). The CDR3 contains 13 residues. CDR1 and CDR2 (germline): LNHDA, SQIVND (reference sequence). V gave up 5 bases and J gave up 6 bases, with 14 bases separating them. This CDR3 reads CASSSIPGIEQYF. In DNA form, the CDR3 reads TGTGCCAGTAGTTCGATCCCAGGGATCGAGCAGTACTTC.

The chain carries TRBV30 and TRBJ1-1; 7 nucleotides match TRBD1. This CDR3 region has 13 residues. Germline assignment: CDR1 GTSNPN and CDR2 SVGIG (reference sequence). Germline trimming cut 5 bases from V and 2 bases from J; bases unmatched to any gene: 5. This chain's CDR3 is CAWAQGINTEAFF. CDR3 DNA sequence: TGTGCCTGGGCACAGGGGATTAACACTGAAGCTTTCTTT. The full variable domain, in which reference TRBV30 and TRBJ1-1 provide the parts outside the CDR3, is SQTIHQWPATLVQPVGSPLSLECTVEGTSNPNLYWYRQAAGRGLQLLFYSVGIGQISSEVPQNLSASRPQDRQFILSSKKLLLSDSGFYLCAWAQGINTEAFFGQGTRLTVV.

The chain recombines TRBV19 with TRBJ1-3; no clear D gene. This CDR3 has 14 amino acids. V was shortened by 5 bases and J by 4 bases, with 12 bases between the two germline ends. CDR1 and CDR2 (germline): LNHDA, SQIVND (reference sequence). CDR3 protein: CASSAARTGNTIYF. The CDR3 nucleotides are TGTGCCAGTAGTGCCGCGAGAACGGGAAACACCATATATTTT.